This is a list of T cell receptor beta chains from one sample in a study of T cell responses to AZD1222 COVID-19 vaccine. The assay was immunoSEQ multiplex PCR, and TCRdb's table has in-frame clones only and misses some. The sample has more than 150,000 clones, around 87% seen once. Sequencing was performed on peripheral blood, taken 28 days after the second AZD1222 dose. These receptors all stem from an adult who received the AZD1222 COVID-19 vaccine. CDR3s include the opening cysteine and the closing phenylalanine or tryptophan.

TRBJ1-2	TRBV18	CASSSVQYNYGYTF
TRBJ2-3	TRBV19	CASRTSPSDTQYF
TRBJ2-2	TRBV5-1	CASSFDNTGELFF
TRBJ1-2	TRBV9	CASSPAVGGYGYTF
TRBJ2-2	TRBV24-1	CATSDPGQGTNTGELFF
TRBJ1-3	TRBV28	CASSSLRGLENTIYF
TRBJ2-3	TRBV4-2	CASSQDQSDTQYF
TRBJ2-1	TRBV7-9	CASSSSGAGERNEQFF
TRBJ2-1	TRBV5-1	CASSLSGTNNEQFF
TRBJ1-3	TRBV4-3	CASSQDPPRTGGLSGNTIYF
TRBJ1-2	TRBV29-1	CSVDTGRYGYTF
TRBJ2-5	TRBV4-1	CASSQLADQETQYF
TRBJ2-7	TRBV6-2/TRBV6-3	CASSPGTVTYEQYF
TRBJ2-2	TRBV6-5	CANKDQLGELFF
TRBJ2-7	TRBV28	CASRKSGSSHEQYF
TRBJ1-2	TRBV28	CALYRADYGYTF
TRBJ2-1	TRBV4-2	CASSQEGSSGSYSNEQFF
TRBJ1-1	TRBV20-1	CSADHPGAFF
TRBJ2-5	TRBV6-1	CASSEDYQKTQYF
TRBJ1-2	TRBV6-2/TRBV6-3	CASSYVPDYGYTF
TRBJ1-1	TRBV19	CASSSGTNTEAFF
TRBJ1-1	TRBV15	CATSSRTSAEAFF
TRBJ2-4	TRBV15	CATSREKKNIQYF
TRBJ2-1	TRBV28	CASSPTGSGSNEQFF
TRBJ2-5	TRBV13	CASSFGGGGVETQYF
TRBJ2-2	TRBV14	CASSQPPWTRGNTGELFF
TRBJ2-7	TRBV6-6	CASTRGQGFNEQYF
TRBJ2-1	TRBV29-1	CSVGPRQVHNEQFF
TRBJ1-5	TRBV3-1/TRBV3-2	CASSQDVSSNQPQHF
TRBJ2-7	TRBV7-8	CASSYDQGARKLEQYF
TRBJ1-4	TRBV28	CASSQGGSNEKLFF
TRBJ2-5	TRBV18	CASSPQGGDETQYF
TRBJ2-7	TRBV7-8	CASSSHTGLGSYEQYF
TRBJ1-5	TRBV25-1	CASSENRDGQPQHF
TRBJ2-1	TRBV10-3	CAISIGLAEQFF
TRBJ1-6	TRBV28	CASSFPGVSYNSPLHF
TRBJ2-7	TRBV20-1	CSATLGYEQYF
TRBJ1-1	TRBV9	CASSAGPNTEAFF
TRBJ1-6	TRBV11-2	CASSLRGRGNSPLHF
TRBJ1-2	TRBV6-5	CASSLGQLYGYTF
TRBJ1-2	TRBV28	CAARTGTYGYTF
TRBJ2-1	TRBV3-1/TRBV3-2	CASSHPPGSAEQFF
TRBJ2-7	TRBV28	CASSQNSDRTRNEQYF
TRBJ2-7	TRBV12-3/TRBV12-4	CASSSTGSREQYF
TRBJ1-5	TRBV10-3	CAISVGYSNQPQHF
TRBJ1-2	TRBV6-5	CASGPLANYGYTF
TRBJ2-2	TRBV11-3	CASSSHFPGELFF
TRBJ2-3	TRBV2	CASRTSGFTDTQYF
TRBJ1-5	TRBV21-1	CASSCRGAAVCNQPQHF